The subject of this entry is one T cell receptor beta chain. The antigen is not known. Source study methods: From ImmunoSEQ came sequences covering only the junction and carrying no quality scores, so filtering differed. Here immunoSEQ multiplex PCR was the method, and the copy in TCRdb shows in-frame clones only, minus some. The V and J calls and clone size come from that table; D and trimming were worked out from the DNA. The data show 600,000 to 750,000 clones, 90% seen once. The source of the sample is a study of shared clonotypes between healthy human individuals. Study-level results: Generally, estimated richness proved larger in naive subsets than it did in memory subsets.

The junction had 6 bases not matched to a gene; V was cut back by 2 bases and J by 8 bases. Germline CDR1 reads MGHRA; CDR2 reads YSYEKL. This CDR3 comprises 15 residues. The clonotype originates from a man younger than 35 in good health. Some clones in this sample may be carry-over from other donors' samples. The chain carries TRBV4-1 and TRBJ2-4, with 10 bases that match TRBD1. Material: memory CD8+ T cells from PBMCs. Documented subset: CD45RO+ cells pooled with CCR7-negative TemRA cells. As DNA, the CDR3 is TGCGCCAGCAGCCAACCCGGGACAGGGGAGGACATTCAGTACTTC. This gives the protein CASSQPGTGEDIQYF.